A single sample gave rise to the 32 T cell receptor beta chains below, sequenced in a study of OX40 agonist ivuxolimab in advanced cancers. The data were produced by immunoSEQ multiplex PCR, yet TCRdb's version contains in-frame clones alone and is incomplete. The sample shows about 100,000 clones, roughly 90% of them seen only once. The sample was CD4+ or CD8+ T cells sorted from blood, taken in a trial of the OX40 agonist ivuxolimab. The receptors originated from an adult with an advanced solid tumor such as melanoma, head and neck, liver or kidney cancer.

This sequence joins TRBV7-9 and TRBJ2-7; D gene unclear. This CDR3 region has 15 residues. Germline V lookup: CDR1 SEHNR, CDR2 FQNEAQ (reference sequence). The germline V and J ends were trimmed by 1 base and 3 bases, with 13 bases remaining between them. The CDR3, as DNA: TGTGCCAGCAGCTTAGTAGTCTTTCTATACTACGAGCAGTACTTC. It specifies CASSLVVFLYYEQYF.

This clone turned up a few times. This sequence joins TRBV27 and TRBJ1-2, with D uncertain. The germline gives CDR1 MNHEY, CDR2 SMNVEV (reference sequence). The CDR3 contains 15 residues. The V gene lost 2 bases and the J gene lost 2 bases, with 12 bases spanning the gap. The CDR3 DNA follows: TGTGCCAGCAGTTTACTTGGCCTCGGGAACTATGGCTACACCTTC. Amino acid sequence: CASSLLGLGNYGYTF.

The CDR3 bases are TGTGCCAGCAGCGTAGGACAGGGTGCCACTGAAGCTTTCTTT. Translating gives CASSVGQGATEAFF. The rearrangement uses TRBV9 and TRBJ1-1; the match to TRBD1 covers 7 bases. Germline CDR1 is SGDLS and CDR2 is YYNGEE. V lost 0 bases and J lost 4; bases outside the gene matches: 3. The CDR3 loop spans 14 amino acids.

The chain couples TRBV10-3 to TRBJ2-1, with D maybe TRBD2 (5 bases). The ends were cut back, 0 bases at V and 0 bases at J, with 18 bases in the middle. Germline V gives CDR1 ENHRY, CDR2 SYGVKD. The CDR3 covers 19 residues. In DNA form, the CDR3 reads TGTGCCATCAGTGAGTCTATTTCGGCGGGTTCCGACTCCTACAATGAGCAGTTCTTC. Encoded protein: CAISESISAGSDSYNEQFF.

The chain carries TRBV2 and TRBJ2-1, with 8 bases fitting TRBD2. The V gene's germline CDR1 is SNHLY and CDR2 FYNNEI. This CDR3 is 15 amino acids long. With V trimmed by 3 bases and J by 3 bases, 4 bases remained unmatched. The CDR3 DNA follows: TGTGCCAGCAGTGAGGCTAGCGGGCGCTACAATGAGCAGTTCTTC. It yields the protein CASSEASGRYNEQFF.

There are a few counts of this clone. This chain joins TRBV5-1 and TRBJ1-1; TRBD1 agrees at 10 bases. The V and J ends lost 4 bases and 0 bases, in that order; junction bases with no gene match: 9. The germline gives CDR1 SGHRS, CDR2 YFSETQ. There are 17 residues in the CDR3. CDR3 DNA sequence: TGCGCCAGCAGCACCACCGGGACAGGGGAAGTGAACACTGAAGCTTTCTTT. Protein sequence: CASSTTGTGEVNTEAFF.

The sample holds one count of this clone. The V and J genes are TRBV27 and TRBJ1-4; weak D call: TRBD1 (5 bases). The CDR3 length is 14 residues. Between the trimmed V and J ends, which lost 8 bases and 0 bases, there was a span of 10 bases. In germline, CDR1 is MNHEY, CDR2 SMNVEV (reference sequence). The CDR3 region is CASGGSATNEKLFF. CDR3 bases: TGTGCCAGCGGGGGGAGTGCAACTAATGAAAAACTGTTTTTT.

The gene calls are TRBV7-9 and TRBJ2-2; D is possibly TRBD1 (5 bases). This CDR3 region has 15 residues. Germline V gives CDR1 SEHNR, CDR2 FQNEAQ (reference sequence). V was pared by 1 base and J by 2 bases, with 8 bases between. CDR3 protein: CASSLVQVNTGELFF. The CDR3 DNA reads TGTGCCAGCAGCTTAGTACAGGTCAACACCGGGGAGCTGTTTTTT.

This clone appeared a single time. The V gene is TRBV4-1, the J gene TRBJ1-4, with D possibly TRBD1 on 6 matching bases. V lost 0 bases and J lost 7, with 18 bases in between. CDR1 is MGHRA, CDR2 YSYEKL, per germline. This CDR3 is built from 17 residues. CDR3 sequence (DNA): TGCGCCAGCAGCCAAGATCCCAGGGGATCTAGGGGTGAAAAACTGTTTTTT. Its protein product is CASSQDPRGSRGEKLFF.

The chain couples TRBV6-5 to TRBJ1-1, with 7 bases fitting TRBD1. The CDR3 runs to 15 residues. V gave up 5 bases and J gave up 0 bases; unmatched junction bases: 6. From germline, CDR1 is MNHEY and CDR2 SVGAGI. DNA for the CDR3: TGTGCCAGCAGTCCCGGGACAGCCATGAACACTGAAGCTTTCTTT. Translated: CASSPGTAMNTEAFF.

This chain links TRBV9 with TRBJ1-4; D is unresolved. The CDR3 runs to 14 residues. Germline V gives CDR1 SGDLS, CDR2 YYNGEE. Trimming took off 3 bases at V and 2 bases at J, with 8 bases between the two ends. The CDR3 sequence: CASSAQTTNEKLFF. As DNA, the CDR3 is TGTGCCAGCAGCGCACAGACGACTAATGAAAAACTGTTTTTT.

V usage is TRBV18 and J usage is TRBJ2-7; the D gene is possibly TRBD2 (6 bases). Germline loops: CDR1 KGHSH, CDR2 LQKENI. The V end lost 6 bases, the J end lost 3 bases, and 15 bases lay between the germline ends. This CDR3 has 14 amino acids. The CDR3 region has the DNA TGTGCCAGCTCCCCAGGGACTGGAAACTACGAGCAGTACTTC. This sequence encodes CASSPGTGNYEQYF.

This clone occurred a few times. The CDR3 loop is CASSLGIMGLGNNEQFF. Written as DNA, the CDR3 is TGCGCCAGCAGCTTGGGGATTATGGGACTAGGTAACAATGAGCAGTTCTTC. The V and J genes are TRBV5-1 and TRBJ2-1, with TRBD2 matching over 8 bases. V dropped 0 bases and J dropped 5; count of bases not matched to a gene: 10. The germline gives CDR1 SGHRS, CDR2 YFSETQ. The CDR3 loop spans 17 amino acids. The whole variable domain, filled in from reference TRBV5-1 and TRBJ2-1, reads KAGVTQTPRYLIKTRGQQVTLSCSPISGHRSVSWYQQTPGQGLQFLFEYFSETQRNKGNFPGRFSGRQFSNSRSEMNVSTLELGDSALYLCASSLGIMGLGNNEQFFGPGTRLTVL.

The CDR3 DNA sequence: TGTGCCAGCAGTGAAGTAGGGTGGGACGCAGAATTCTATGGCTACACCTTC. Amino acids: CASSEVGWDAEFYGYTF. This sequence joins TRBV2 and TRBJ1-2; TRBD1 might be the D (5 bases). V was pared by 1 base and J by 4 bases, with 19 bases between. Germline-derived CDR1 and CDR2 are SNHLY and FYNNEI. The CDR3 covers 17 residues. The full variable domain, rest sourced from reference TRBV2 and TRBJ1-2, is EPEVTQTPSHQVTQMGQEVILRCVPISNHLYFYWYRQILGQKVEFLVSFYNNEISEKSEIFDDQFSVERPDGSNFTLKIRSTKLEDSAMYFCASSEVGWDAEFYGYTFGSGTRLTVV.

CDR3 protein: CASRYRAGEGNEQFF. The DNA of the CDR3 is TGTGCCAGCAGATATCGGGCAGGGGAGGGCAATGAGCAGTTCTTC. V is TRBV13 and J is TRBJ2-1; the D gene is possibly TRBD2 (7 bases). Germline V gene sequence: CDR1 PRHDT, CDR2 FYEKMQ (reference sequence). The length of the CDR3 is 15 residues. Trimming took off 6 bases at V and 6 bases at J, with 18 bases between the two ends.

This chain connects TRBV19 to TRBJ1-2, with D uncertain. Between the trimmed V and J ends, which lost 7 bases and 9 bases, there was a span of 24 bases. Germline CDR1 reads LNHDA; CDR2 reads SQIVND (reference sequence). This CDR3 contains 15 residues. The CDR3 here is CASNQFGAGEGSYTF. The CDR3, as DNA: TGTGCCAGTAATCAATTCGGTGCGGGTGAAGGCAGCTACACCTTC. The entire variable domain, with the rest obtained from reference TRBV19 and TRBJ1-2, is as follows: DGGITQSPKYLFRKEGQNVTLSCEQNLNHDAMYWYRQDPGQGLRLIYYSQIVNDFQKGDIAEGYSVSREKKESFPLTVTSAQKNPTAFYLCASNQFGAGEGSYTFGSGTRLTVV.

The V gene is TRBV6-5, the J gene TRBJ1-5, with D possibly matching TRBD1 (6 bases). Germline CDR1 MNHEY, CDR2 SVGAGI. The CDR3 has 15 residues. Trimming stripped 6 bases from V and 6 bases from J, with 18 bases between. Here the CDR3 reads CASSNSEGGRQPQHF. For the CDR3, the DNA is TGTGCCAGCAGCAACTCAGAGGGGGGGCGTCAGCCCCAGCATTTT.

The chain joins TRBV6-5 to TRBJ1-1, with 9 bases fitting TRBD1. CDR1 MNHEY and CDR2 SVGAGI come from the germline V gene. This CDR3 region has 13 residues. The V gene end was trimmed by 8 bases and the J gene end by 4 bases; junction bases not matched to a gene: 5. CDR3 amino acids: CASASTGGTEAFF. Here the CDR3 DNA reads TGTGCCAGCGCCTCGACAGGGGGCACTGAAGCTTTCTTT.

V is TRBV11-2 and J is TRBJ1-2, with TRBD1 identical over 9 bases. The length of the CDR3 is 16 residues. Germline assignment: CDR1 SGHAT and CDR2 FQNNGV. The ends lost 0 bases at V and 4 bases at J; junction bases unmatched: 6. The CDR3 nucleotides read TGTGCCAGCAGCTTAGATCGCACAGGGGGCCTCTATGGCTACACCTTC. It encodes CASSLDRTGGLYGYTF.

This chain links TRBV5-1 with TRBJ2-1; D unclear. Trimming took off 0 bases at V and 6 bases at J, with 10 bases between the two ends. The CDR3 runs to 14 residues. Germline assignment: CDR1 SGHRS and CDR2 YFSETQ. Written as DNA, the CDR3 is TGCGCCAGCAGCTTGGCCGGTAGCCCCAATGAGCAGTTCTTC. Its translation: CASSLAGSPNEQFF.

V and J are TRBV7-8 and TRBJ1-3; 8 bases are shared with TRBD1. The CDR3 has 14 residues. V shed 5 bases, J shed 4 bases, and the junction held 4 bases outside the gene matches. CDR1 and CDR2 from the germline V gene are SGHVS and FQNEAQ. The CDR3: CASSLTGVGNTIYF. Here the CDR3 DNA reads TGTGCCAGCAGCCTGACAGGGGTAGGAAACACCATATATTTT.

J is TRBJ2-7 and V is TRBV7-6; D is possibly TRBD1 or TRBD2 (6 bases each). Trimming shortened V by 3 bases and J by 6 bases, and 15 bases separated the two germline ends. Germline V gives CDR1 SGHVS, CDR2 FNYEAQ. This CDR3 comprises 14 residues. The chain's CDR3 is CASSLGTWEAEQYF. CDR3 DNA: TGTGCCAGCAGCTTGGGGACATGGGAGGCCGAGCAGTACTTC.

The J gene is TRBJ1-5, the V gene TRBV6-1, with 9 bases lining up with TRBD1. Germline V lookup: CDR1 MNHNS, CDR2 SASEGT. The ends lost 8 bases at V and 4 bases at J; junction bases unmatched: 6. The CDR3 has 14 amino acids. The CDR3 here is CASAGTGYNQPQHF. The CDR3 coding sequence is TGTGCCAGCGCCGGGACAGGGTATAATCAGCCCCAGCATTTT.

The chain employs TRBV7-6 and TRBJ2-3, with no clear D. This CDR3 comprises 13 residues. The V end lost 3 bases, the J end lost 4 bases, and 8 bases lay between the germline ends. The germline gives CDR1 SGHVS, CDR2 FNYEAQ. CDR3: CASSLNAPDTQYF. CDR3 nucleotide sequence: TGTGCCAGCAGCTTGAACGCACCAGATACGCAGTATTTT. Filled out from reference TRBV7-6 and TRBJ2-3, the complete variable domain reads GAGVSQSPRYKVTKRGQDVALRCDPISGHVSLYWYRQALGQGPEFLTYFNYEAQQDKSGLPNDRFSAERPEGSISTLTIQRTEQRDSAMYRCASSLNAPDTQYFGPGTRLTVL.

The chain recombines TRBV10-2 with TRBJ2-1; 14 bases are shared with TRBD2. Trimming took 2 bases from V and 10 from J; bases not matched to a gene: 4. This CDR3 has 15 residues. In germline, CDR1 is WSHSY, CDR2 SAAADI. For the CDR3, the DNA is TGCGCCAGCAGTGAGGGGACTAGCGGGAGAAGGGAGCAGTTCTTC. This gives the protein CASSEGTSGRREQFF.

This sequence joins TRBV10-1 and TRBJ2-5, with D maybe TRBD2 (7 bases). CDR3 size: 13 residues. Germline V lookup: CDR1 WNHNN, CDR2 SYGVQD (reference sequence). V was shortened by 9 bases and J by 4 bases, with 15 bases between the two germline ends. The CDR3 DNA reads TGCGCCAGAAGAGGGGGGGCAGGAGAGACCCAGTACTTC. This gives the protein CARRGGAGETQYF.

This chain connects TRBV18 to TRBJ1-1; D gene uncertain. The germline V and J ends were trimmed by 10 bases and 7 bases, with 22 bases remaining between them. In germline, CDR1 is KGHSH, CDR2 LQKENI. This CDR3 comprises 14 residues. CDR3 sequence: CAILTGRLSYEAFF. The CDR3 DNA sequence: TGTGCCATCCTGACGGGCCGCCTGAGTTATGAAGCTTTCTTT.

V is TRBV4-2 and J is TRBJ1-2; D is possibly TRBD1 (6 bases). Looked up from germline, CDR1 is LGHNA and CDR2 is YNFKEQ. V lost 0 bases and J lost 6, with 11 bases in between. This CDR3 spans 14 amino acids. This CDR3 reads CASSQDMGGHGYTF. CDR3 DNA: TGTGCCAGCAGCCAAGATATGGGGGGGCATGGCTACACCTTC.

The chain uses TRBV9 and TRBJ2-1, with 9 bases aligning to TRBD2. After removal of 4 bases from V and 0 bases from J, the junction contained 8 bases not matched to a gene. Germline CDR1 is SGDLS and CDR2 is YYNGEE. The CDR3 is 17 residues long. CDR3 nucleotide sequence: TGTGCCAGCAGCCCCCGACTAGCGGAGGGCTCCTACAATGAGCAGTTCTTC. It specifies CASSPRLAEGSYNEQFF.

The chain recombines TRBV15 with TRBJ2-5, with TRBD2 matching over 14 bases. V lost 1 base to trimming and J lost 5 bases; unmatched junction nucleotides: 9. The CDR3 is 18 residues long. Germline lookup yields CDR1 LNHNV and CDR2 YYDKDF (reference sequence). The CDR3 DNA reads as TGTGCCACCAGCAGAGGGGGGACTAGCGGGAGAGGTAGTGAGACCCAGTACTTC. Amino acids: CATSRGGTSGRGSETQYF. Drawing the rest from reference TRBV15 and TRBJ2-5, the complete variable domain is DAMVIQNPRYQVTQFGKPVTLSCSQTLNHNVMYWYQQKSSQAPKLLFHYYDKDFNNEADTPDNFQSRRPNTSFCFLDIRSPGLGDTAMYLCATSRGGTSGRGSETQYFGPGTRLLVL.

The chain joins TRBV7-3 to TRBJ1-2, with TRBD1 identical over 10 bases. Germline V lookup: CDR1 SGHTA, CDR2 FQGTGA. This CDR3 contains 15 residues. J was trimmed by 2 bases and V by 5 bases; bases with no gene match: 5. The CDR3 reads CASSPGQGPNYGYTF. CDR3 nucleotide sequence: TGTGCCAGCAGCCCGGGACAGGGGCCCAACTATGGCTACACCTTC. The full variable domain, rest sourced from reference TRBV7-3 and TRBJ1-2, is GAGVSQTPSNKVTEKGKYVELRCDPISGHTALYWYRQSLGQGPEFLIYFQGTGAADDSGLPNDRFFAVRPEGSVSTLKIQRTERGDSAVYLCASSPGQGPNYGYTFGSGTRLTVV.

The chain carries TRBV30 and TRBJ2-3; no firm D call. Deletions cut 3 bases from V and 2 bases from J, with 9 bases between. The CDR3 has 13 amino acids. The germline CDR1 and CDR2 sequences are GTSNPN and SVGIG (reference sequence). The CDR3 is CAWSPGNTDTQYF. DNA for the CDR3: TGTGCCTGGAGCCCAGGTAACACAGATACGCAGTATTTT.